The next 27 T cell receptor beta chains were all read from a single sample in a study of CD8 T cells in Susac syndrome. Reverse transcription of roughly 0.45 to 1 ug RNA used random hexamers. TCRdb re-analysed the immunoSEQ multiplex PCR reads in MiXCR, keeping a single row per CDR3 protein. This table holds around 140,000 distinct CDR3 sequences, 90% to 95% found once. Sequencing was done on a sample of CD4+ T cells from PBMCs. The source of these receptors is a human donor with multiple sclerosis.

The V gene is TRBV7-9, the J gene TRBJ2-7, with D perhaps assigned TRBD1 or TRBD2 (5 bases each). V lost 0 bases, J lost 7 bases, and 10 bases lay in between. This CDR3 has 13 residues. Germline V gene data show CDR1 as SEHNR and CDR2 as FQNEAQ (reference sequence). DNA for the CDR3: TGTGCCAGCAGCTTAGCGGGGCCGGGGGAGCAGTACTTC. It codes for CASSLAGPGEQYF.

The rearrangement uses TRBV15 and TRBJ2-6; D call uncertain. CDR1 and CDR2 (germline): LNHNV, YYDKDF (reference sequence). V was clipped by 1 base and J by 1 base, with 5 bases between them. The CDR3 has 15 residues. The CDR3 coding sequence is TGTGCCACCAGCAGAGCACAGTCTGGGGCCAACGTCCTGACTTTC. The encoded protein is CATSRAQSGANVLTF.

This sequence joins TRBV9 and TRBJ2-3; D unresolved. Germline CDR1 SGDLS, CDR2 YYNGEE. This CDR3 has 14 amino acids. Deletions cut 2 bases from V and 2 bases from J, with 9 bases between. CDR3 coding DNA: TGTGCCAGCAGCGTTTTCCAGACCACAGATACGCAGTATTTT. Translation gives CASSVFQTTDTQYF.

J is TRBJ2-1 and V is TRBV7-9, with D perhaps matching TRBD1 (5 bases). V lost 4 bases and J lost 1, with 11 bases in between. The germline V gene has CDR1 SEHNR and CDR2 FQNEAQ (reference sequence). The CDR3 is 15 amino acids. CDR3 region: CASSSDRASYNEQFF. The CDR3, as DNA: TGTGCCAGCAGCTCTGACAGAGCTTCCTACAATGAGCAGTTCTTC.

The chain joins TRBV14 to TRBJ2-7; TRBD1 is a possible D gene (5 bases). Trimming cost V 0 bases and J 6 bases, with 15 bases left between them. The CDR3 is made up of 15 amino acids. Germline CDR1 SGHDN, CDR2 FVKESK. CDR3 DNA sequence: TGTGCCAGCAGCCAAGATTGGGGCCTCAAGGGCGAGCAGTACTTC. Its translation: CASSQDWGLKGEQYF.

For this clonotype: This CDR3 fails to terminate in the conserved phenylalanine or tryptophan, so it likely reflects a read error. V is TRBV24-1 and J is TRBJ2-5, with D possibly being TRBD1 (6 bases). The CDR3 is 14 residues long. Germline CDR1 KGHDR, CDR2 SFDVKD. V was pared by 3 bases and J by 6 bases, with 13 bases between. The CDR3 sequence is CATSDPQGRKTQYL. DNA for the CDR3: TGTGCCACCAGTGATCCACAGGGTCGGAAGACCCAGTACCTC.

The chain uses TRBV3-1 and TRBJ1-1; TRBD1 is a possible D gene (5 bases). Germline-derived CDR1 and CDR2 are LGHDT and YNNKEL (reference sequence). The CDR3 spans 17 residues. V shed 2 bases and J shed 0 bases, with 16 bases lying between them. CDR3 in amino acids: CASSQSLKGPLNTEAFF. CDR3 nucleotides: TGTGCCAGCAGCCAAAGTCTAAAGGGGCCCCTGAACACTGAAGCTTTCTTT.

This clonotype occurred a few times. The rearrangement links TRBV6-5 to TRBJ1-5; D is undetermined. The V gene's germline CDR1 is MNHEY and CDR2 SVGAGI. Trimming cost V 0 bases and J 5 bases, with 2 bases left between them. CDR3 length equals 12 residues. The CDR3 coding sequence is TGTGCCAGCAGTTACTCGGATCAGCCCCAGCATTTT. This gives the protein CASSYSDQPQHF.

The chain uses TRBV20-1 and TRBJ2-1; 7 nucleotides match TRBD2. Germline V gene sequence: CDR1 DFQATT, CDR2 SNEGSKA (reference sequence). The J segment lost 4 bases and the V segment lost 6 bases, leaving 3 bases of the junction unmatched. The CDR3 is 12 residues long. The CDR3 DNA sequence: TGCAGTGCCAAGCGGGGTTACAATGAGCAGTTCTTC. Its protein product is CSAKRGYNEQFF.

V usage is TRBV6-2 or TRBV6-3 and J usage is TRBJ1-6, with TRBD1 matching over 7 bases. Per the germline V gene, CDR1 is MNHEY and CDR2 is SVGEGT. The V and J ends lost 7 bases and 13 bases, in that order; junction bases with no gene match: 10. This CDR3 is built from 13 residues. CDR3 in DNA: TGTGCCAGCACCCGACAGGGCGCTAATCCCCTCCACTTT. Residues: CASTRQGANPLHF.

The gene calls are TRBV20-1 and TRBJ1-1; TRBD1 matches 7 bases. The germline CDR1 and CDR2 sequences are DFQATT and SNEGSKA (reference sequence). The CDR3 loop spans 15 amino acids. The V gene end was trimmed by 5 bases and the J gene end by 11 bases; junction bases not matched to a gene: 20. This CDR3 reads CSAANLAQGKFGAFF. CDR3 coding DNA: TGCAGTGCTGCCAACCTAGCACAGGGGAAATTTGGCGCTTTCTTT.

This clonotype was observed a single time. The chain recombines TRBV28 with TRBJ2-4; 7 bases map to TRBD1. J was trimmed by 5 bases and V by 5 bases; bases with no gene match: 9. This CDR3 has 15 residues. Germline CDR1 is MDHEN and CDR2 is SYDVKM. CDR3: CASSMIQGRQNIQYF. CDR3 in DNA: TGTGCCAGCAGTATGATACAGGGGAGACAAAACATTCAGTACTTC.

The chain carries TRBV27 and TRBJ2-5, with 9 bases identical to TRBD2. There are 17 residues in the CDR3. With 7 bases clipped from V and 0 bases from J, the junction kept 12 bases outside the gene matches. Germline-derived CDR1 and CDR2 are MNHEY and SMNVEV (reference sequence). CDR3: CASTSTGLAGNQETQYF. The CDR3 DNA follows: TGTGCCAGCACCTCGACTGGCCTAGCGGGAAACCAAGAGACCCAGTACTTC.

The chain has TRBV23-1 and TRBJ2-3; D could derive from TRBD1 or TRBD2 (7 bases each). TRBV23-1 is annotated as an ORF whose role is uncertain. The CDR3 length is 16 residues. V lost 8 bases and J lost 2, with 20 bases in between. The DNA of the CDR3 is TGCGCCAGCCCTCAGGGGGGGGACACTCACACAGATACGCAGTATTTT. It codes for CASPQGGDTHTDTQYF.

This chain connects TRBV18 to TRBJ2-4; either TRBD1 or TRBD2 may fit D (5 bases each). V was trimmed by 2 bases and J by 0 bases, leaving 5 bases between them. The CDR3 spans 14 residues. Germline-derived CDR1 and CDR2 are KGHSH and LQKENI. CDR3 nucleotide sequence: TGTGCCAGCTCACCAGGGACAGCCAAAAACATTCAGTACTTC. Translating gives CASSPGTAKNIQYF. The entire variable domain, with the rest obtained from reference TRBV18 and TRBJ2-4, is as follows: NAGVMQNPRHLVRRRGQEARLRCSPMKGHSHVYWYRQLPEEGLKFMVYLQKENIIDESGMPKERFSAEFPKEGPSILRIQQVVRGDSAAYFCASSPGTAKNIQYFGAGTRLSVL.

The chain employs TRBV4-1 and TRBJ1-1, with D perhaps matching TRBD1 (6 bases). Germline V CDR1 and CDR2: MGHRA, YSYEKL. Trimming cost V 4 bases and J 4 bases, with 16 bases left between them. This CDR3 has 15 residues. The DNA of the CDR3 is TGCGCCAGCAGCCGTGAACAGGGAATAGCCACTGAAGCTTTCTTT. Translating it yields CASSREQGIATEAFF.

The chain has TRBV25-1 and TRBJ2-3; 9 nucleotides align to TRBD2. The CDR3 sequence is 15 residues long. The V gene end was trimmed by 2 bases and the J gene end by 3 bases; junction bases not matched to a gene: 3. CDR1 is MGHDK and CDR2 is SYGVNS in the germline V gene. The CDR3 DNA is TGTGCCAGCAGTGAACCGCGGGGGGGGACAGATACGCAGTATTTT. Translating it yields CASSEPRGGTDTQYF. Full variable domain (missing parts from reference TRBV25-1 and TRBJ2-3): EADIYQTPRYLVIGTGKKITLECSQTMGHDKMYWYQQDPGMELHLIHYSYGVNSTEKGDLSSESTVSRIRTEHFPLTLESARPSHTSQYLCASSEPRGGTDTQYFGPGTRLTVL.

The CDR3 reads CASSRSSGYQETQYF. The CDR3 DNA sequence: TGTGCCAGCAGCCGAAGTAGCGGATACCAAGAGACCCAGTACTTC. The chain is built from TRBV7-2 and TRBJ2-5; D may be TRBD2 (6 bases). From germline, CDR1 is SGHTA and CDR2 FQGNSA. V dropped 5 bases and J dropped 0 bases, with 13 bases sitting between them. The CDR3 runs to 15 residues.

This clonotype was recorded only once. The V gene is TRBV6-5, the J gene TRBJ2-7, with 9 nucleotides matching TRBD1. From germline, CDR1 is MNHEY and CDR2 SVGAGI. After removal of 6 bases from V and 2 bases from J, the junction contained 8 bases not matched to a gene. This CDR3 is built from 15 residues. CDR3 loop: CASRPPGQGTYEQYF. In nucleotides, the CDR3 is TGTGCCAGCAGACCCCCGGGACAGGGCACCTACGAGCAGTACTTC.

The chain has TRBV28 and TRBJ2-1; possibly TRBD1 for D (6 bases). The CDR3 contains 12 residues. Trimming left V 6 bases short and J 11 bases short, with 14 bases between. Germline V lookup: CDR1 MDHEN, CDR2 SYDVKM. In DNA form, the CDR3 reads TGTGCCAGCAGCTTCCGACGGGACAAGCAGTTCTTC. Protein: CASSFRRDKQFF. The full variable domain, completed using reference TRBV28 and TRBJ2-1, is DVKVTQSSRYLVKRTGEKVFLECVQDMDHENMFWYRQDPGLGLRLIYFSYDVKMKEKGDIPEGYSVSREKKERFSLILESASTNQTSMYLCASSFRRDKQFFGPGTRLTVL.

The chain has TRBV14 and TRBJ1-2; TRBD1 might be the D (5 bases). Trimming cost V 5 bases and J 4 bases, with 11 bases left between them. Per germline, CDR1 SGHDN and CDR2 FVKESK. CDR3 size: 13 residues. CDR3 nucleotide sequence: TGTGCCAGCAGCTGGGACGGAATCTATGGCTACACCTTC. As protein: CASSWDGIYGYTF. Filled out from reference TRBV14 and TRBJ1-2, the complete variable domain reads EAGVTQFPSHSVIEKGQTVTLRCDPISGHDNLYWYRRVMGKEIKFLLHFVKESKQDESGMPNNRFLAERTGGTYSTLKVQPAELEDSGVYFCASSWDGIYGYTFGSGTRLTVV.

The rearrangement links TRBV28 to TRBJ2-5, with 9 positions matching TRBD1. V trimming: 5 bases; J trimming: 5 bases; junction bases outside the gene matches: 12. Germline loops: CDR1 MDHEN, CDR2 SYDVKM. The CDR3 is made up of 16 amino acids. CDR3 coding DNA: TGTGCCAGCAGTCCAATACACAGGGGGCTGGGGGAGACCCAGTACTTC. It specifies CASSPIHRGLGETQYF. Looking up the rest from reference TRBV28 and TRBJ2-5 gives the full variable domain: DVKVTQSSRYLVKRTGEKVFLECVQDMDHENMFWYRQDPGLGLRLIYFSYDVKMKEKGDIPEGYSVSREKKERFSLILESASTNQTSMYLCASSPIHRGLGETQYFGPGTRLLVL.

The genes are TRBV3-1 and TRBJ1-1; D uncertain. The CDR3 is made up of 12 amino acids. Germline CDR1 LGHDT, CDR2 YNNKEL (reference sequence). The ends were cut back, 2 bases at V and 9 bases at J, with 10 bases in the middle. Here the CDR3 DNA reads TGTGCCAGCAGCCAACGGACTGACCAAGCTTTCTTT. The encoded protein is CASSQRTDQAFF.

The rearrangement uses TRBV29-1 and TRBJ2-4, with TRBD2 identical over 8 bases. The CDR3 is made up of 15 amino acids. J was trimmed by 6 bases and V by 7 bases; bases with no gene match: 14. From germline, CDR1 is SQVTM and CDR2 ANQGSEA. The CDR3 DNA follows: TGCAGCGCCTCCAGGCGGAGCGGGAGTGGAAACATTCAGTACTTC. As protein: CSASRRSGSGNIQYF.

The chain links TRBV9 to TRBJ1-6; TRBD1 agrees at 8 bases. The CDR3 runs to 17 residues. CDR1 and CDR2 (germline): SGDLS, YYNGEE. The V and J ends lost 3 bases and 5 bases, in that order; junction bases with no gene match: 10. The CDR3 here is CASSDGQGGADNSPLHF. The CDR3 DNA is TGTGCCAGCAGCGACGGACAGGGAGGAGCCGATAATTCACCCCTCCACTTT.

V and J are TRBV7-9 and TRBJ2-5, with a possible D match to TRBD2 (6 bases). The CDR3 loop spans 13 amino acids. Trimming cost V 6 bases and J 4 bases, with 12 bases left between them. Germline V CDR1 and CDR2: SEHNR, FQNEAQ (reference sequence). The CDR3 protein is CASRNSGGETQYF. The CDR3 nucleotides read TGTGCCAGCAGAAACTCCGGGGGAGAGACCCAGTACTTC.

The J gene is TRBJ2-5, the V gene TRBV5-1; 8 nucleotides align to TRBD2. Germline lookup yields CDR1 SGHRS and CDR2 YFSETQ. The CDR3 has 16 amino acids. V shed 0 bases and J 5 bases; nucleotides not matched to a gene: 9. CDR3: CASSLAFSGTRETQYF. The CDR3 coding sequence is TGCGCCAGCAGCTTGGCCTTTAGCGGGACCCGGGAGACCCAGTACTTC. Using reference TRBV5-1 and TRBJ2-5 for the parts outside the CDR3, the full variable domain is KAGVTQTPRYLIKTRGQQVTLSCSPISGHRSVSWYQQTPGQGLQFLFEYFSETQRNKGNFPGRFSGRQFSNSRSEMNVSTLELGDSALYLCASSLAFSGTRETQYFGPGTRLLVL.